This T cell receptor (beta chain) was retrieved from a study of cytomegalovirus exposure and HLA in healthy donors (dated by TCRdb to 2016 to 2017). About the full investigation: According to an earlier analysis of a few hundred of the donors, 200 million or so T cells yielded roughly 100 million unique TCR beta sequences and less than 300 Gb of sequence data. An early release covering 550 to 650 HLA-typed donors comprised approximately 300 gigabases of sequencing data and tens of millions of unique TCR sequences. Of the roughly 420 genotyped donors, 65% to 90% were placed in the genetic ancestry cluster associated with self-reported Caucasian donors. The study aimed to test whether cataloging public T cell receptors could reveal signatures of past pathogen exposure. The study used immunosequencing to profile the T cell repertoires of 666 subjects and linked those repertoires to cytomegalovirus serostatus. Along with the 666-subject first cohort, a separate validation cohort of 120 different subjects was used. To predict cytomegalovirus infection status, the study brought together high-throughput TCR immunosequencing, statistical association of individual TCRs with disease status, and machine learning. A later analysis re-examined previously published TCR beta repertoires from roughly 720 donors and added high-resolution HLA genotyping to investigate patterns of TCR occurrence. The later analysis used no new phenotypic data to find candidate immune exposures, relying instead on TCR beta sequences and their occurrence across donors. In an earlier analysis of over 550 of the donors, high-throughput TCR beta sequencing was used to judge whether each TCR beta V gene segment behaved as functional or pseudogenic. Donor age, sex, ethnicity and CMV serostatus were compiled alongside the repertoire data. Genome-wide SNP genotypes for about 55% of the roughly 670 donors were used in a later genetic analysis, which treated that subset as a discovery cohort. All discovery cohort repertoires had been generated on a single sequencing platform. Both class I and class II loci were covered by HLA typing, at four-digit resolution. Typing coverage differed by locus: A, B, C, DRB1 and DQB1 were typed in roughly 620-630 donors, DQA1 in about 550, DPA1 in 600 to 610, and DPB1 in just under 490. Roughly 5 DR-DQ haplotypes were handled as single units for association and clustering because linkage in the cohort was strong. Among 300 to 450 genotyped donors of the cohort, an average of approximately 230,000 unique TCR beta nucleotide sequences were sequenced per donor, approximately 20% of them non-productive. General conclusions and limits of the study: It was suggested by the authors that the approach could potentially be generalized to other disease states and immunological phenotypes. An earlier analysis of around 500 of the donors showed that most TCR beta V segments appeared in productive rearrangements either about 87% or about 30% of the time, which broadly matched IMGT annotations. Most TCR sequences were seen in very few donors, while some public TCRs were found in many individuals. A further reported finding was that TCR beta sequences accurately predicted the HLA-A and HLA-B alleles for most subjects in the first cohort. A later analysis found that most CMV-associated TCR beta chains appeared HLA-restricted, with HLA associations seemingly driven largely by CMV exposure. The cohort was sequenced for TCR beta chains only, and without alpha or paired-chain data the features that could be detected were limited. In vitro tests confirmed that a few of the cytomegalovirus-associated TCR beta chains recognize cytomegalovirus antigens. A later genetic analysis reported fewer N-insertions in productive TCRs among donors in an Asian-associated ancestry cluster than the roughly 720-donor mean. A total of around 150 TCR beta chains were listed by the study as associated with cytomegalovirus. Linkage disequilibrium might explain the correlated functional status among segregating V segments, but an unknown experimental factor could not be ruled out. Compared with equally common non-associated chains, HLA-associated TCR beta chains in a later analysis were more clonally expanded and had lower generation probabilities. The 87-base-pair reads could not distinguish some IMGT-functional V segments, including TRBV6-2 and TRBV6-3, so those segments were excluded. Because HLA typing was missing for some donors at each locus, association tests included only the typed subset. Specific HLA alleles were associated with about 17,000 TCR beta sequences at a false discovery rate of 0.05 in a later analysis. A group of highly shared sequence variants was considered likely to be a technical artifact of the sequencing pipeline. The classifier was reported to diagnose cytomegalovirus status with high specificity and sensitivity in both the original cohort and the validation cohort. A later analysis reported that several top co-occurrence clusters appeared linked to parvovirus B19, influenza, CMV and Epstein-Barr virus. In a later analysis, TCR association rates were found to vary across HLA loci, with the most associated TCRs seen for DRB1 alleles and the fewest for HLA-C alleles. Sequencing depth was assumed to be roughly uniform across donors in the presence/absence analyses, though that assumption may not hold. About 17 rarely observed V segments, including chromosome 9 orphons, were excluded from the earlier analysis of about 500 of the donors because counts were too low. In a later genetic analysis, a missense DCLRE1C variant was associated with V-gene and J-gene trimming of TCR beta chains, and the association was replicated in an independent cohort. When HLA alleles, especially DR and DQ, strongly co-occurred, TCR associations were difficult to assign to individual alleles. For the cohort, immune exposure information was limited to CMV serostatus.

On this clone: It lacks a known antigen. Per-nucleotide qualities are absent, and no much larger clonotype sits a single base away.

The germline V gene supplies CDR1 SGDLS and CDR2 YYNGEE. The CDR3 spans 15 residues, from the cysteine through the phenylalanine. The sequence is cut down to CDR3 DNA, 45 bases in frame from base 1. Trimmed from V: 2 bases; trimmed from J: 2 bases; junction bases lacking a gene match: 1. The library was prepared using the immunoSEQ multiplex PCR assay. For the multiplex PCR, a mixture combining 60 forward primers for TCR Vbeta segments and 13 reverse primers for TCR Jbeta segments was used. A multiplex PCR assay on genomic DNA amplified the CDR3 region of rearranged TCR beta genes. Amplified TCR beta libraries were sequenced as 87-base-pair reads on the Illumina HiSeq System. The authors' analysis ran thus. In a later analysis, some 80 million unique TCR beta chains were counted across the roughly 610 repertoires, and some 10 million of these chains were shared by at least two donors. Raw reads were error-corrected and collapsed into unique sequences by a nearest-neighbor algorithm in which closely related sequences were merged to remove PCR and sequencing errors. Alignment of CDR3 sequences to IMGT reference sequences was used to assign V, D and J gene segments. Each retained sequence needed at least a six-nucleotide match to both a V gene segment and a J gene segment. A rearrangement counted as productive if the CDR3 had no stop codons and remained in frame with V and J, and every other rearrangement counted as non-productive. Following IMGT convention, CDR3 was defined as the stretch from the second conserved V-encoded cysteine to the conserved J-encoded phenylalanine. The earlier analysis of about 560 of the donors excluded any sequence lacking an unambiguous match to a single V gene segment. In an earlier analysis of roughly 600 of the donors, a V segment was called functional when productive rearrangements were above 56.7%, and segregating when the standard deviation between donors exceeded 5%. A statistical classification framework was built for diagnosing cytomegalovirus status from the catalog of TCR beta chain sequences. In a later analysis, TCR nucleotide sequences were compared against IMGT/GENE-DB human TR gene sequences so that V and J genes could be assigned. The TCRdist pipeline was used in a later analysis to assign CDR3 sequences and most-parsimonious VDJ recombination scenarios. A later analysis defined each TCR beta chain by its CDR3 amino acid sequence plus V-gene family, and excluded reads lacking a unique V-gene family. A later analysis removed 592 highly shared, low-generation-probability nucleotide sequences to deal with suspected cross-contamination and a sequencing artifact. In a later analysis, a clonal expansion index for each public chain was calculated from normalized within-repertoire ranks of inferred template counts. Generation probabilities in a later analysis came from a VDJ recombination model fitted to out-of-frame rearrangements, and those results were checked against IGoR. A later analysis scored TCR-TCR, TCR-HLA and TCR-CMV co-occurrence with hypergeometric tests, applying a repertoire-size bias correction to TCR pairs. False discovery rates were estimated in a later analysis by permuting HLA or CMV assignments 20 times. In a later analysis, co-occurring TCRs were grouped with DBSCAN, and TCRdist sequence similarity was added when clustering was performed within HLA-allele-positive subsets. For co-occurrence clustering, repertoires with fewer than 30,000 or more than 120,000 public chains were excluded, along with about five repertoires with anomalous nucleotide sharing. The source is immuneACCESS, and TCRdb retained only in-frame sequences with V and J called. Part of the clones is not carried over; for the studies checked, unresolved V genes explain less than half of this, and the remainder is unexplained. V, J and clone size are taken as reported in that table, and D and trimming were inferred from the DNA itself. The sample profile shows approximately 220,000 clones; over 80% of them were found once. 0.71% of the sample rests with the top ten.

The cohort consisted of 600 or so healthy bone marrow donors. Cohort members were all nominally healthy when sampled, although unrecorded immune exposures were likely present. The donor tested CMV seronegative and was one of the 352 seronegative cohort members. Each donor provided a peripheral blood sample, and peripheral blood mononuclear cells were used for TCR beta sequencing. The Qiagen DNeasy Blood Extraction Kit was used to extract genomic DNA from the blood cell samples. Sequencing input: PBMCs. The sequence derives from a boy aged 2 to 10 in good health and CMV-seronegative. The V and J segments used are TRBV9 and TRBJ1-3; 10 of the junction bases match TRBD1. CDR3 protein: CASSVGQGPGNTIYF. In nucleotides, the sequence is TGTGCCAGCAGCGTGGGACAGGGGCCTGGAAACACCATATATTTT.